Reported below is one T cell receptor beta chain. Antigen: not known. CDR3 size: 14 residues. CDR1 and CDR2 (germline): DFQATT, SNEGSKA (reference sequence). The trim removed 6 bases at V and 8 bases at J, leaving 12 bases unmatched. The data were taken from a study of identical twins. In TCRdb, the 5' RACE reads were re-called with MiXCR into one record per CDR3 protein. In the table there are 1.5 million to 2 million distinct CDR3 sequences, roughly 35% of which are singletons. Study-level results: There was more out-of-frame TCR alpha sharing in monozygotic twins than models estimated. Researchers reported excess low generation probability among twin-shared out-of-frame alpha sequences.

Material: cord blood. The sequence was collected from a newborn girl in good health. The V gene is TRBV20-1, the J gene TRBJ2-1; 8 bases are a match to TRBD2. In DNA, the CDR3 is TGCAGTGCGCCCCTAGCGGGTCCCCCTCATGAGCAGTTCTTC. It translates to CSAPLAGPPHEQFF.